This T cell receptor beta chain came from a study of cytomegalovirus exposure and HLA in healthy donors. In the PCR, 60 Vbeta and 13 Jbeta primers were used. The assay was immunoSEQ multiplex PCR, and TCRdb's table has in-frame clones only and misses some. In the table there are hundreds of thousands of clones, 75% to 90% of which are singletons. On this clone itself: Its matching antigen is unknown.

Overall study results and limits: The majority of TCR sequences were rare, yet some public TCRs appeared in many donors.

The sequence was obtained from a woman under 30 in good health and CMV-seronegative. The source material was PBMCs.

The DNA of the CDR3 is TGTGCCAGCAGTCCCGACAGGGGTTGGGGCTACACCTTC. Translating gives CASSPDRGWGYTF. V usage is TRBV6-6 and J usage is TRBJ1-2, with TRBD1 matching over 8 bases. The CDR3 is made up of 13 amino acids. From germline, CDR1 is MNHNY and CDR2 SVGAGI (reference sequence). Trimming removed 5 bases from V and 8 bases from J; junction bases left unmatched: 7.